The 18 T cell receptor beta chains below all came from one sample that was sequenced in a study of blood T cell repertoires in COVID-19. The table came from immunoSEQ multiplex PCR; TCRdb's copy has only in-frame clones and leaves some out. This table has hundreds of thousands of clones, around 90% appearing once. Sequenced input: peripheral blood. All receptors come from a woman under 30 with acute or convalescent COVID-19.

This rearrangement joins TRBV5-1 to TRBJ2-5; 8 nucleotides match TRBD1. CDR1 is SGHRS, CDR2 YFSETQ, per germline. Unmatched junction bases numbered 4, after V lost 1 base and J lost 2 bases. CDR3 length: 15 amino acids. The CDR3 coding sequence is TGCGCCAGCAGCTTGCAGGGGGCCCCTCAAGAGACCCAGTACTTC. It translates to CASSLQGAPQETQYF.

V is TRBV7-3 and J is TRBJ1-1, with TRBD1 matching 7 bases. CDR3 length: 13 residues. Germline V CDR1 and CDR2: SGHTA, FQGTGA. After removal of 6 bases from V and 3 bases from J, the junction contained 4 bases not matched to a gene. CDR3 amino acids: CASRGTVYTEAFF. As DNA, the CDR3 is TGTGCCAGCAGAGGGACAGTTTACACTGAAGCTTTCTTT.

The chain joins TRBV7-9 to TRBJ1-6; 7 nucleotides agree with TRBD1. Germline lookup yields CDR1 SEHNR and CDR2 FQNEAQ (reference sequence). The CDR3 runs to 16 residues. With V trimmed by 6 bases and J by 7 bases, 12 bases remained unmatched. The CDR3 bases are TGTGCCAGCAGGGAATCCGAGGGACAGACGAATTCACCCCTCCACTTT. It encodes CASRESEGQTNSPLHF.

This clone was counted a single time. The rearrangement links TRBV7-8 to TRBJ2-5; 8 nucleotides align to TRBD1. J was trimmed by 4 bases and V by 5 bases; bases with no gene match: 15. Germline CDR1 is SGHVS and CDR2 is FQNEAQ. The CDR3 has 17 residues. The CDR3 sequence: CASSDNWTGKDTETQYF. CDR3 DNA: TGTGCCAGCAGCGATAACTGGACAGGGAAGGATACAGAGACCCAGTACTTC.

This clone appeared once. Within the sample, other DNA sequences also encode this same CDR3. The rearrangement uses TRBV5-6 and TRBJ1-5, with D tentatively TRBD1 (5 bases). The V end was cut by 4 bases, the J end by 6 bases, with 11 bases between. The length of the CDR3 is 13 residues. The germline V gene has CDR1 SGHDT and CDR2 YYEEEE. The CDR3 reads CASSPGGVQPQHF. The DNA for the CDR3 is TGTGCCAGCAGCCCTGGGGGGGTTCAGCCCCAGCATTTT.

The chain recombines TRBV4-1 with TRBJ1-1; no reliable D call. The germline CDR1 and CDR2 sequences are MGHRA and YSYEKL. Trimming removed 0 bases from V and 2 bases from J, with 10 bases in between. CDR3 length: 15 amino acids. The CDR3 loop reads CASSQEPGLNTEAFF. For the CDR3, the DNA is TGCGCCAGCAGCCAAGAACCCGGACTAAACACTGAAGCTTTCTTT.

The J gene is TRBJ1-1, the V gene TRBV24-1; 9 bases line up with TRBD1. V shed 0 bases, J shed 4 bases, and the junction held 5 bases outside the gene matches. Germline V gene lookup returns CDR1 KGHDR and CDR2 SFDVKD. CDR3 size: 16 residues. The CDR3 reads CATSDLDTGGCTEAFF. The DNA for the CDR3 is TGTGCCACCAGTGATTTGGACACAGGGGGCTGCACTGAAGCTTTCTTT.

The gene calls are TRBV9 and TRBJ2-3; D is ambiguous. The germline CDR1 and CDR2 sequences are SGDLS and YYNGEE. The V end was cut by 4 bases, the J end by 0 bases, with 15 bases between. The CDR3 loop spans 16 amino acids. Written as DNA, the CDR3 is TGTGCCAGCAGCCCGATCGATGAGCCCAGCACAGATACGCAGTATTTT. Protein product: CASSPIDEPSTDTQYF.

The J gene is TRBJ1-2, the V gene TRBV5-6, with 10 bases lining up with TRBD1. The CDR3 is 16 amino acids. Germline assignment: CDR1 SGHDT and CDR2 YYEEEE. V lost 0 bases, J lost 0 bases, and 2 bases stayed unmatched. CDR3: CASSLGQGASNYGYTF. Written as DNA, the CDR3 is TGTGCCAGCAGCTTGGGACAGGGGGCGTCTAACTATGGCTACACCTTC.

The chain recombines TRBV10-2 with TRBJ2-7; D gene uncertain. There are 15 residues in the CDR3. Trimming took off 2 bases at V and 4 bases at J, with 15 bases between the two ends. CDR1 and CDR2 from the germline V gene are WSHSY and SAAADI. For the CDR3, the DNA is TGCGCCAGCAGTGAGGTAGAGTATTCCTTGTACGAGCAGTACTTC. Protein product: CASSEVEYSLYEQYF.

The chain combines TRBV6-6 with TRBJ1-2; D gene uncertain. The CDR3 consists of 10 residues. The germline V gene encodes CDR1 MNHNY and CDR2 SVGAGI (reference sequence). V was clipped by 8 bases and J by 4 bases, with 5 bases between them. In nucleotides, the CDR3 is TGTGCCAGCCGGGGCTATGGCTACACCTTC. It is translated as CASRGYGYTF.

V usage is TRBV6-6 and J usage is TRBJ1-4; D is unresolved. This CDR3 region has 15 residues. Germline loops: CDR1 MNHNY, CDR2 SVGAGI (reference sequence). The ends were cut back, 2 bases at V and 0 bases at J, with 7 bases in the middle. The CDR3 loop is CASSYTRSTNEKLFF. In DNA, the CDR3 is TGTGCCAGCAGTTACACCAGATCAACTAATGAAAAACTGTTTTTT.

This sequence joins TRBV7-2 and TRBJ1-4; D is perhaps TRBD1 (6 bases). Trimming cost V 3 bases and J 10 bases, with 15 bases left between them. Germline V gene lookup returns CDR1 SGHTA and CDR2 FQGNSA. This CDR3 has 14 residues. The CDR3 loop reads CASSLGGALGKLFF. The DNA of the CDR3 is TGTGCCAGCAGCTTGGGGGGGGCCTTGGGAAAACTGTTTTTT.

This clone occurred a few times. V and J are TRBV2 and TRBJ1-5; maybe TRBD1 (5 bases). CDR1 is SNHLY, CDR2 FYNNEI, per germline. The CDR3 is made up of 15 amino acids. Trimming removed 8 bases at V and 4 bases at J, with 18 bases between. The DNA for the CDR3 is TGTGCCAGCCAGCCCGGGACTAACGGTAATCAGCCCCAGCATTTT. The encoded protein is CASQPGTNGNQPQHF.

In nucleotides, the CDR3 is TGCGCCAGCAGCCAAGACTTGTTGGAACAGGACTATGGCTACACCTTC. It codes for CASSQDLLEQDYGYTF. V gene TRBV4-3 combines with J gene TRBJ1-2, with a tentative D call TRBD1 (5 bases). Trimming shortened V by 0 bases and J by 3 bases, and 14 bases separated the two germline ends. This CDR3 region has 16 residues. CDR1 is LGHNA, CDR2 YSLEER, per germline.

The rearrangement joins TRBV2 to TRBJ1-3, with 7 bases matching TRBD1. This CDR3 is built from 13 residues. With 6 bases clipped from V and 8 bases from J, the junction kept 7 bases outside the gene matches. Germline CDR1 reads SNHLY; CDR2 reads FYNNEI. CDR3 protein: CASRVRGFDTIYF. The CDR3 region has the DNA TGTGCCAGCAGAGTCAGGGGGTTCGACACCATATATTTT.

J is TRBJ2-5 and V is TRBV12-5; unclear D gene. CDR1 is LGHNT and CDR2 is FRNRAP in the germline V gene. V was trimmed by 5 bases and J by 5 bases, leaving 15 bases between them. There are 14 residues in the CDR3. CDR3 region: CASGPPRPVETQYF. CDR3 DNA sequence: TGTGCTAGTGGTCCTCCCAGGCCGGTGGAGACCCAGTACTTC.

The chain carries TRBV10-3 and TRBJ1-1, with 8 bases fitting TRBD1. Trimming at V came to 5 bases and at J to 3 bases, leaving 2 bases not matched to a gene. Germline CDR1 ENHRY, CDR2 SYGVKD. The CDR3 is 13 amino acids. For the CDR3, the DNA is TGTGCCATCAGTAAGACAGGGGACACTGAAGCTTTCTTT. Its translation is CAISKTGDTEAFF.